This T cell receptor (beta chain) was profiled in a study of molecular identifiers for immune sequencing clone quantification. Study-wide points: Whereas naive cells kept under 1% of molecules in clones above 20 RNA copies, such clones held over 97% in effectors. Detectable among about a million naive cells, according to reports, was Jurkat TCR RNA spiked in from one cell.

Listed TCR primers, together with previously described methods, were used for the bulk TCR libraries. TCRdb processed the PCR reads anew with MiXCR; each CDR3 protein has one entry. The data hold 250,000 to 350,000 distinct CDR3 sequences, with about 22% observed a single time. The CDR3 is made up of 15 amino acids. A note on this clonotype: No antigen is known for it. A much larger clone is a single base away; this may be a read error.

The sequencing input was naive CD8+ T cells from blood, with Jurkat cell RNA spiked in. Regarding subset: FACS-sorted CD8+CD4-CCR7+CD45RA+ naive T cells. This chain joins TRBV12-3 or TRBV12-4 and TRBJ1-4; D uncertain. The source of this sequence is a human donor in good health. Some libraries in this study had Jurkat cell RNA spiked in. The CDR3 loop reads CASSPGPGGGEKPFF. The CDR3 nucleotides are TGTGCCAGCAGTCCAGGACCTGGCGGCGGCGAAAAACCGTTTTTT.